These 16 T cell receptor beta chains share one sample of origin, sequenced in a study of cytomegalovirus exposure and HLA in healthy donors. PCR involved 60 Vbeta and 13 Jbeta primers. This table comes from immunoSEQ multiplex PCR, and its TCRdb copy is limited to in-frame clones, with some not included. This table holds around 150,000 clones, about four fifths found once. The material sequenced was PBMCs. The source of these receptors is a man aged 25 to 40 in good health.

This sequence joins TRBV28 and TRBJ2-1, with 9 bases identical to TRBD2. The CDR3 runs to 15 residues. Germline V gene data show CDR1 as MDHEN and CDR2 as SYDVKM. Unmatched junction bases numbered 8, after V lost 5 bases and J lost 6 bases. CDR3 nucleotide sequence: TGTGCCAGCAGTGGGGTGGCGGGAGGGCCCAATGAGCAGTTCTTC. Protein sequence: CASSGVAGGPNEQFF.

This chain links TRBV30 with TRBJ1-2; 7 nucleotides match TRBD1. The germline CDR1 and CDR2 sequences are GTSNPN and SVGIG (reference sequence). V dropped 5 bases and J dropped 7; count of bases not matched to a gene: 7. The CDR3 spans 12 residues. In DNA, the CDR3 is TGTGCCTGGTACCGGGACAGATCTGGCTACACCTTC. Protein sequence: CAWYRDRSGYTF.

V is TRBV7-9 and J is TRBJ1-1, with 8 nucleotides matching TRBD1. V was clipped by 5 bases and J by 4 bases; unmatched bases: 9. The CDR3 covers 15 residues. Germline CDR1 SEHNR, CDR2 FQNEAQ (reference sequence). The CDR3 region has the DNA TGTGCCAGCAGCCGGACAGGGCAGGCTATCACTGAAGCTTTCTTT. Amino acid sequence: CASSRTGQAITEAFF.

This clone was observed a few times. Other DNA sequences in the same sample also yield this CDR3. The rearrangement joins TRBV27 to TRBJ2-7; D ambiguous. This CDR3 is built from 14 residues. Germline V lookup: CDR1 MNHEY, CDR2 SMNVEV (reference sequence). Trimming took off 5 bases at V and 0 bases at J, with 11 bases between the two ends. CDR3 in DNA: TGTGCCAGCAGTGGGCAGGATAGCTCCTACGAGCAGTACTTC. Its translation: CASSGQDSSYEQYF.

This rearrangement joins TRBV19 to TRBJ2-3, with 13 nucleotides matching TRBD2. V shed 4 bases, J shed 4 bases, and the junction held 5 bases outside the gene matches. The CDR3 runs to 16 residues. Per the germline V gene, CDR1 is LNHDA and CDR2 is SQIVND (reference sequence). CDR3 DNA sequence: TGTGCCAGTAGTACCGGGACTAGCGGGATCGCAGATACGCAGTATTTT. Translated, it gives CASSTGTSGIADTQYF.

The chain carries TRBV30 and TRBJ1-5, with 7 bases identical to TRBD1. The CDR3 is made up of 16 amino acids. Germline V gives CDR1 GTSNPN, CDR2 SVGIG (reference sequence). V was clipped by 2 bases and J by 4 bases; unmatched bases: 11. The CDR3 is CAWSTGERFGNQPQHF. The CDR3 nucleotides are TGTGCCTGGAGTACAGGGGAGCGGTTTGGGAATCAGCCCCAGCATTTT.

The DNA of the CDR3 is TGTGCCAGCAGCTTCCGAAGACTAGCGGATCCCCACGAGCAGTACTTC. Translation: CASSFRRLADPHEQYF. This chain uses TRBV5-4 with TRBJ2-7; 9 nucleotides agree with TRBD2. Germline CDR1 reads SGHNT; CDR2 reads YYREEE (reference sequence). The V segment lost 2 bases and the J segment 5 bases; nucleotides outside the gene matches: 11. CDR3 length: 16 amino acids.

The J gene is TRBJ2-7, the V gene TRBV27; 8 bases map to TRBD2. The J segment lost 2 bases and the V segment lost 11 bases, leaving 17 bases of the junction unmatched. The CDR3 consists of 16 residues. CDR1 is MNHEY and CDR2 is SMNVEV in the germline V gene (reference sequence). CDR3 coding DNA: TGTGCCCTTAGATCCCAGGGACTAGTGAGTCCCTACGAGCAGTACTTC. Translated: CALRSQGLVSPYEQYF.

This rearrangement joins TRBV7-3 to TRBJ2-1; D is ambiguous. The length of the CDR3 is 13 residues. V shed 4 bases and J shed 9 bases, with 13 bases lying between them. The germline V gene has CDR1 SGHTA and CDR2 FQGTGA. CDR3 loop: CASSSTVALEQFF. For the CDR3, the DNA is TGTGCCAGCAGCTCCACCGTAGCTCTTGAGCAGTTCTTC. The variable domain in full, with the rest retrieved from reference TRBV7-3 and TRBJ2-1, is GAGVSQTPSNKVTEKGKYVELRCDPISGHTALYWYRQSLGQGPEFLIYFQGTGAADDSGLPNDRFFAVRPEGSVSTLKIQRTERGDSAVYLCASSSTVALEQFFGPGTRLTVL.

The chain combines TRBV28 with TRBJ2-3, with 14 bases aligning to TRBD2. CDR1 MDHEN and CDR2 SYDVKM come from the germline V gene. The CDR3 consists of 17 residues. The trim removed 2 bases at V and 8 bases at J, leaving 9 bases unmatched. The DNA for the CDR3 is TGTGCCAGCAGTTTAACTGGGACTAGCGGGAGCACGGGTACGCAGTATTTT. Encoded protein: CASSLTGTSGSTGTQYF.

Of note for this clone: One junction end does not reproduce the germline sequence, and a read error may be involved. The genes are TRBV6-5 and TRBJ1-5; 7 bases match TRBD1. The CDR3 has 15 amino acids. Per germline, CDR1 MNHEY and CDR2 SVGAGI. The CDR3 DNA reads TGTGCCTGCAGTCCTGGACAGGATTACAATCAGTCCCAGCATTTT. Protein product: CACSPGQDYNQSQHF.

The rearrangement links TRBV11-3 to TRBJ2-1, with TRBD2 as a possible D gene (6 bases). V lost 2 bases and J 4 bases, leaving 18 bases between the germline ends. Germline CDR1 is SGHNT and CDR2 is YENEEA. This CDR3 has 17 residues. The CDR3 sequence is CASSLPSGLASYNEQFF. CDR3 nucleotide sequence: TGTGCCAGCAGCTTACCCTCAGGGCTAGCGTCTTACAATGAGCAGTTCTTC.

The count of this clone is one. As DNA, the CDR3 is TGTGCCAGCTCACCCATGGCCGGGACAGCCAGCAATCAGCCCCAGCATTTT. This gives the protein CASSPMAGTASNQPQHF. The chain links TRBV18 to TRBJ1-5, with 7 nucleotides matching TRBD1. V lost 3 bases to trimming and J lost 1 base; unmatched junction nucleotides: 9. The CDR3 is 17 amino acids. CDR1 KGHSH and CDR2 LQKENI come from the germline V gene. Drawing the rest from reference TRBV18 and TRBJ1-5, the complete variable domain is NAGVMQNPRHLVRRRGQEARLRCSPMKGHSHVYWYRQLPEEGLKFMVYLQKENIIDESGMPKERFSAEFPKEGPSILRIQQVVRGDSAAYFCASSPMAGTASNQPQHFGDGTRLSIL.

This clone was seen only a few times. The CDR3 nucleotides read TGCAGCGACCCCACTAGCGGACTAGACAATGAGCAGTTCTTC. It yields the protein CSDPTSGLDNEQFF. V usage is TRBV29-1 and J usage is TRBJ2-1; 8 bases are shared with TRBD2. The CDR3 sequence is 14 residues long. The trim removed 7 bases at V and 5 bases at J, leaving 10 bases unmatched. Looked up from germline, CDR1 is SQVTM and CDR2 is ANQGSEA.

CDR3 in amino acids: CASSHGTSGNIQYF. As DNA, the CDR3 is TGTGCCAGCAGCCACGGGACTAGCGGAAACATTCAGTACTTC. The chain joins TRBV13 to TRBJ2-4; 11 bases are shared with TRBD2. The CDR3 covers 14 residues. In germline, CDR1 is PRHDT, CDR2 FYEKMQ (reference sequence). Trimming removed 5 bases from V and 6 bases from J; junction bases left unmatched: 3.

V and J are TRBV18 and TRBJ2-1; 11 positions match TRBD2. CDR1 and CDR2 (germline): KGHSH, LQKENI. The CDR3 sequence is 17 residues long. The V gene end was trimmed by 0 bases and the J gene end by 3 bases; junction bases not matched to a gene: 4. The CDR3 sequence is CASSPPGLAGGYNEQFF. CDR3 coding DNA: TGTGCCAGCTCACCACCGGGGCTAGCGGGAGGCTACAATGAGCAGTTCTTC.